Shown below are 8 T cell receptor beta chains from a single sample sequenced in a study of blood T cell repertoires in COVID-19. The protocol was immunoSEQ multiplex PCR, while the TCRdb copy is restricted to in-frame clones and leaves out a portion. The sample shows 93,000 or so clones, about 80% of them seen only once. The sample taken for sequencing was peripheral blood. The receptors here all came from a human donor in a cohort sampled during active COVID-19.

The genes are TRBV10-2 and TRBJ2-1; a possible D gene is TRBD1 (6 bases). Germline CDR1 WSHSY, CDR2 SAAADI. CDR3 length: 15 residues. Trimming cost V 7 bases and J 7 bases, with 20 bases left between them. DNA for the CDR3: TGCGCCAGCACGGGAATCGACAGGTTGGTAAATGAGCAGTTCTTC. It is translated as CASTGIDRLVNEQFF.

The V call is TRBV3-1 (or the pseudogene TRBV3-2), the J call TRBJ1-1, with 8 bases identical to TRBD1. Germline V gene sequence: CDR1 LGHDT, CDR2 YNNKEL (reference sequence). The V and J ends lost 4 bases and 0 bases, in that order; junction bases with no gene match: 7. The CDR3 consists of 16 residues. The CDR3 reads CASSPIRGLLNTEAFF. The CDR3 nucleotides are TGTGCCAGCAGCCCCATCAGGGGGCTACTGAACACTGAAGCTTTCTTT.

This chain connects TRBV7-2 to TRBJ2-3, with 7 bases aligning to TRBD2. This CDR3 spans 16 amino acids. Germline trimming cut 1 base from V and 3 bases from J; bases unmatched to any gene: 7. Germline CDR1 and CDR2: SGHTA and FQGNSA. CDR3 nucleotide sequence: TGTGCCAGCAGCTTAGGAGCGGGGTGGCAAACAGATACGCAGTATTTT. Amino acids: CASSLGAGWQTDTQYF. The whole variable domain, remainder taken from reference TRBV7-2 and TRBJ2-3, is GAGVSQSPSNKVTEKGKDVELRCDPISGHTALYWYRQSLGQGLEFLIYFQGNSAPDKSGLPSDRFSAERTGGSVSTLTIQRTQQEDSAVYLCASSLGAGWQTDTQYFGPGTRLTVL.

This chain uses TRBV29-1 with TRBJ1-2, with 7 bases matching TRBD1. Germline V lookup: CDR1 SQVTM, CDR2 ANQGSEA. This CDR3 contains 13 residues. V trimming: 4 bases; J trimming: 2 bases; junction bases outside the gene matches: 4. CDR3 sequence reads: CSVGTGPNYGYTF. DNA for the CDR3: TGCAGCGTTGGGACAGGACCCAACTATGGCTACACCTTC.

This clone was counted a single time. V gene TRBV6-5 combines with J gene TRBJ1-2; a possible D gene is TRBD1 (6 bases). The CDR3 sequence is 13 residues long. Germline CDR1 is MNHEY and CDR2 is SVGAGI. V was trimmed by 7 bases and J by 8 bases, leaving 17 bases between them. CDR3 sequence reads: CASTERGGGGYTF. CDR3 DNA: TGTGCCAGCACCGAGCGTGGGGGCGGCGGCTACACCTTC.

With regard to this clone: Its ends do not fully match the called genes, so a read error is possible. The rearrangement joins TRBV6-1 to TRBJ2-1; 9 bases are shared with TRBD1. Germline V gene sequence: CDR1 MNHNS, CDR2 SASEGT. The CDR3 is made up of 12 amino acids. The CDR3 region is CASSEGGTGRLF. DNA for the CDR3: TGTGCCAGCAGTGAAGGAGGGACAGGGAGACTCTTC.

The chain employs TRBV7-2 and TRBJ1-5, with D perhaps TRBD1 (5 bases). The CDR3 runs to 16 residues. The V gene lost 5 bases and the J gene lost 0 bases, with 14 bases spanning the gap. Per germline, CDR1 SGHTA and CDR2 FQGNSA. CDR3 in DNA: TGTGCCAGCAGCAGCGGGGGAGGGTCTAGCAATCAGCCCCAGCATTTT. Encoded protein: CASSSGGGSSNQPQHF.

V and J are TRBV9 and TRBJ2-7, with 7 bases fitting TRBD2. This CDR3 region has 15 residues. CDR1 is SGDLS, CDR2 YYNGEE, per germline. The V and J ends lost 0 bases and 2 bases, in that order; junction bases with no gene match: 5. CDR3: CASSVGASGTYEQYF. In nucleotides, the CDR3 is TGTGCCAGCAGCGTAGGAGCTAGCGGAACCTACGAGCAGTACTTC.